Below, 3 T cell receptor beta chains from the same sample are listed, as sequenced in a study of post-analysis software for immune sequencing data. Study-wide results and limits: Comparison of patients with controls showed roughly five TRBV segments more frequent in patients, TRBV5-6, TRBV5-1 and TRBV20-1 among them.

The TCR beta cDNA libraries contained unique molecular identifiers. Using its own MiXCR run on the PCR reads, TCRdb lists one record per CDR3 protein. Of approximately 690,000 distinct CDR3 sequences detected, 55% to 60% appear once; the ten largest clones hold roughly 10%. For these receptors, no antigen is known. The sample comprised blood. The origin of the receptors is a girl between 2 and 10 years old with multiple sclerosis.

V usage is TRBV12-3 or TRBV12-4 and J usage is TRBJ2-7; D gene unclear. This CDR3 region has 13 residues. Trimming left V 6 bases short and J 0 bases short, with 9 bases between. CDR3 coding DNA: TGTGCCAGCAGCCAGCTCTACTCCTACGAGCAGTACTTC. Amino acid sequence: CASSQLYSYEQYF.

The chain employs TRBV7-9 and TRBJ1-6; TRBD1 matches at 10 bases. Losses at the gene ends were 4 bases for V and 11 bases for J; bases not matched to a gene: 8. Looked up from germline, CDR1 is SEHNR and CDR2 is FQNEAQ (reference sequence). The CDR3 contains 15 residues. CDR3: CASSSIRDRGTPLHF. DNA for the CDR3: TGTGCCAGCAGCTCGATCCGGGACAGGGGTACACCCCTCCACTTT.

The chain has TRBV25-1 and TRBJ1-1; the D gene is possibly TRBD1 (6 bases). The V end was cut by 6 bases, the J end by 1 base, with 15 bases between. CDR1 is MGHDK, CDR2 SYGVNS, per germline. The CDR3 covers 15 residues. This chain's CDR3 is CASREGGGGNTEAFF. The CDR3, as DNA: TGTGCCAGCAGAGAGGGGGGAGGGGGGAACACTGAAGCTTTCTTT. Drawing the rest from reference TRBV25-1 and TRBJ1-1, the complete variable domain is EADIYQTPRYLVIGTGKKITLECSQTMGHDKMYWYQQDPGMELHLIHYSYGVNSTEKGDLSSESTVSRIRTEHFPLTLESARPSHTSQYLCASREGGGGNTEAFFGQGTRLTVV.